Listed below are T cell receptor beta chains from one sample, sequenced in a study of technical replicates of blood from a handful of donors. This table comes from immunoSEQ multiplex PCR, and its TCRdb copy is limited to in-frame clones, with some not included. The data hold 85,000 to 100,000 clones, with 95% observed a single time. Material for sequencing was T cells isolated from PBMCs. These receptor sequences come from a human donor in good health. CDR3s leave out the opening cysteine and the closing phenylalanine or tryptophan. Fields, in order: CDR3 length, V gene, J gene, CDR3 protein.

>12|TRBV15|TRBJ2-3
ATSRGGAVDTQY
>14|TRBV7-2|TRBJ2-7
ASSLLAGGNPYEQY
>15|TRBV18|TRBJ2-2
ASSPSSAGGNTGELF
>15|TRBV5-4|TRBJ2-1
ATTEGGRAFSYNEQF
>13|TRBV27|TRBJ2-3
ASKLLQTGTDTQY
>11|TRBV28|TRBJ1-2
ASSFAGAYGYT
>12|TRBV7-9|TRBJ1-1
ASSLSGVTLEAF
>13|TRBV6-5|TRBJ2-7
ASSLRLAGGDEQY
>11|TRBV6-5|TRBJ2-5
ASRIGVHETQY
>14|TRBV10-1|TRBJ2-1
ASSESRSGTYNEQF
>13|TRBV5-4|TRBJ2-7
ASSLTSGTQGAQY
>14|TRBV5-1|TRBJ2-1
ASSLESAVGYNEQF
>14|TRBV7-9|TRBJ2-1
ASSLRGLAEYNEQF
>15|TRBV4-2|TRBJ2-1
ASSQPIAGSSYNEQF
>13|TRBV18|TRBJ1-1
ASSAGTGGYTEAF
>12|TRBV11-2|TRBJ1-1
ASSLVFGSAEAF
>13|TRBV4-1|TRBJ2-7
ASSPSLLALYEQY
>9|TRBV12-5|TRBJ1-1
ASGVGEGAF
>12|TRBV9|TRBJ1-2
ASSVEGGSYGYT
>13|TRBV5-1|TRBJ1-1
ASSLHGGPNTEAF
>13|TRBV7-3|TRBJ1-1
ASSLGGQLNTEAF
>14|TRBV19|TRBJ2-7
ASSISGTSNAYEQY
>12|TRBV5-1|TRBJ2-1
ASSLATGVPEQF
>17|TRBV7-8|TRBJ2-6
ASSTKLGTGRAGANVLT
>13|TRBV7-3|TRBJ2-1
ASSLGGGSSNEQF
>12|TRBV6-5|TRBJ2-5
ASSSSGRGETQY